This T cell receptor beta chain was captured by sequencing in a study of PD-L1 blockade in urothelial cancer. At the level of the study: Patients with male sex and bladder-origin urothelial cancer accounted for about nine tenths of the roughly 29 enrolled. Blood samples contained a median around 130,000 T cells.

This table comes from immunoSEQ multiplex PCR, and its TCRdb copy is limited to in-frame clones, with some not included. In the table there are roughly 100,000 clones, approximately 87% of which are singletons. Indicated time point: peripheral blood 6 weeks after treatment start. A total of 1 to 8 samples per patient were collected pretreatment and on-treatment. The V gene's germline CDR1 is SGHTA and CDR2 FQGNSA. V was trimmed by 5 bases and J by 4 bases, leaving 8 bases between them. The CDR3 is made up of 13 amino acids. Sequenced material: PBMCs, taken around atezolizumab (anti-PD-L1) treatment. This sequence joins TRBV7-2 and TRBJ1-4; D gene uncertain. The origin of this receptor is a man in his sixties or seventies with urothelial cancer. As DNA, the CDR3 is TGTGCCAGCAGCCTCGGGAGTAATGAAAAACTGTTTTTT. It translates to CASSLGSNEKLFF.